These 12 T cell receptor beta chains share one sample of origin, sequenced in a study of T cells in Graves' hyperthyroidism and ophthalmopathy. RNA transcripts gave rise to amplified TCR beta CDR3 regions. The study used the HTBI primer set for a first-round RT-PCR of the TCR CDR3. In TCRdb, the multiplex PCR reads were re-called with MiXCR into one record per CDR3 protein. This sample carries about 740,000 distinct CDR3 sequences, 12% to 15% of them seen once, and the ten largest clones take about 10%. Sequencing was carried out using blood. The receptors stem from a woman between 18 and 29 years old with Graves' hyperthyroidism.

This rearrangement joins TRBV27 to TRBJ2-2; 11 nucleotides agree with TRBD1. From germline, CDR1 is MNHEY and CDR2 SMNVEV (reference sequence). Unmatched junction bases numbered 3, after V lost 8 bases and J lost 4 bases. The CDR3 length is 14 residues. The chain's CDR3 is CASRTGGPTGELFF. The DNA of the CDR3 is TGTGCCAGCCGGACAGGGGGCCCCACCGGGGAGCTGTTTTTT.

J is TRBJ1-1 and V is TRBV7-2; possibly TRBD1 for D (5 bases). CDR3 size: 16 residues. Germline lookup yields CDR1 SGHTA and CDR2 FQGNSA. The V and J ends lost 5 bases and 0 bases respectively, with 16 bases between them. The CDR3 DNA reads as TGTGCCAGCAGCCTTGTGGCAGGGACGGTGAACACTGAAGCTTTCTTT. Protein sequence: CASSLVAGTVNTEAFF.

The chain employs TRBV19 and TRBJ2-1; D is unclear. Looked up from germline, CDR1 is LNHDA and CDR2 is SQIVND (reference sequence). V was pared by 3 bases and J by 5 bases, with 8 bases between. The CDR3 is 13 amino acids. CDR3 nucleotides: TGTGCCAGTAGTATCCGCCTCGACAATGAGCAGTTCTTC. Translation: CASSIRLDNEQFF.

The chain employs TRBV11-2 and TRBJ2-1; 11 nucleotides line up with TRBD2. This CDR3 is built from 13 residues. In germline, CDR1 is SGHAT, CDR2 FQNNGV. V shed 3 bases and J 10 bases; nucleotides not matched to a gene: 2. This CDR3 is CASSFTSGREQFF. Here the CDR3 DNA reads TGTGCCAGCAGCTTCACTAGCGGGAGAGAGCAGTTCTTC. The full variable domain, with the rest looked up from reference TRBV11-2 and TRBJ2-1, is EAGVAQSPRYKIIEKRQSVAFWCNPISGHATLYWYQQILGQGPKLLIQFQNNGVVDDSQLPKDRFSAERLKGVDSTLKIQPAKLEDSAVYLCASSFTSGREQFFGPGTRLTVL.

This clonotype was detected a few times. The chain's CDR3 is CSARGGGDDYEQYF. The CDR3 nucleotides are TGCAGTGCTAGAGGCGGCGGGGACGACTACGAGCAGTACTTC. This chain joins TRBV20-1 and TRBJ2-7; a possible D gene is TRBD2 (6 bases). The length of the CDR3 is 14 residues. The V and J ends lost 1 base and 3 bases respectively, with 13 bases between them. Germline loops: CDR1 DFQATT, CDR2 SNEGSKA (reference sequence).

There are many counts of this clonotype. The chain uses TRBV28 and TRBJ1-5; the D gene is possibly TRBD1 (6 bases). V lost 6 bases, J lost 2 bases, and 17 bases lay in between. The CDR3 is 16 amino acids. Looked up from germline, CDR1 is MDHEN and CDR2 is SYDVKM. The CDR3 DNA sequence: TGTGCCAGCAGGTACCCCCGACAGGACCGCAATCAGCCCCAGCATTTT. It yields the protein CASRYPRQDRNQPQHF.

This clonotype was picked up a small number of times. This chain links TRBV12-3 or TRBV12-4 with TRBJ2-3, with D maybe TRBD2 (5 bases). V dropped 2 bases and J dropped 0 bases, with 18 bases sitting between them. The CDR3 runs to 18 residues. The CDR3 spells CASSLRRLAAPSTDTQYF. CDR3 coding DNA: TGTGCCAGCAGTTTAAGGAGGCTAGCCGCCCCAAGCACAGATACGCAGTATTTT.

This clonotype showed up many times. V usage is TRBV7-3 and J usage is TRBJ2-1; perhaps TRBD1 as D (6 bases). CDR1 is SGHTA, CDR2 FQGTGA, per germline. V lost 5 bases to trimming and J lost 7 bases, with 15 bases between them. The CDR3 extends over 14 amino acids. The CDR3 DNA follows: TGTGCCAGCAGCCTAAGCCGGCAGGGGAATGAGCAGTTCTTC. Its protein is CASSLSRQGNEQFF.

In this sample, this clonotype turned up many times. The V call is TRBV7-9, the J call TRBJ2-7, with D unresolved. Germline CDR1 reads SEHNR; CDR2 reads FQNEAQ (reference sequence). Trimming left V 10 bases short and J 2 bases short, with 24 bases between. This CDR3 has 16 amino acids. The DNA for the CDR3 is TGTGCCACCACGAATGTCTTTCTGGCAGGAACCTACGAGCAGTACTTC. Residues: CATTNVFLAGTYEQYF. Complete variable domain (other parts from reference TRBV7-9 and TRBJ2-7): DTGVSQNPRHKITKRGQNVTFRCDPISEHNRLYWYRQTLGQGPEFLTYFQNEAQLEKSRLLSDRFSAERPKGSFSTLEIQRTEQGDSAMYLCATTNVFLAGTYEQYFGPGTRLTVT.

There are many counts of this clonotype. The chain employs TRBV6-1 and TRBJ2-1; D is unresolved. From germline, CDR1 is MNHNS and CDR2 SASEGT. This CDR3 contains 15 residues. The ends were cut back, 6 bases at V and 0 bases at J, with 12 bases in the middle. CDR3: CASSEDHISYNEQFF. DNA of the CDR3: TGTGCCAGCAGCGAGGACCATATCTCCTACAATGAGCAGTTCTTC.

The rearrangement uses TRBV12-3 or TRBV12-4 and TRBJ1-2; tentative D call: TRBD1 (5 bases). This CDR3 has 12 residues. The V end was cut by 5 bases, the J end by 8 bases, with 12 bases between. CDR3 residues: CASSEHRTGYTF. In DNA form, the CDR3 reads TGTGCCAGCAGTGAACACAGGACGGGCTACACCTTC.

This clonotype was recorded a few times. V gene TRBV28 combines with J gene TRBJ2-1; 10 nucleotides match TRBD2. With 4 bases clipped from V and 12 bases from J, the junction kept 12 bases outside the gene matches. Germline V lookup: CDR1 MDHEN, CDR2 SYDVKM. CDR3 length: 15 amino acids. CDR3 amino acids: CASSSLGLASYGQFF. The CDR3 nucleotides read TGTGCCAGCAGTTCTCTGGGACTAGCGAGTTATGGGCAGTTCTTC.